This passage covers 25 T cell receptor beta chains from one sample sequenced in a study of regulatory T cells in long-lasting Graves disease. Building the TCR beta libraries relied on iRepertoire HTBI primers, and CDR3 regions underwent Arm-PCR. TCRdb ran MiXCR on the multiplex PCR reads and lists one entry per CDR3 protein. The sample shows 450,000 to 600,000 distinct CDR3 sequences, around 15% of them seen only once. Described time point: newly diagnosed GD, antithyroid drugs for less than 3 months. The TCR library was made from RNA extracted from PBMCs. The sample was also reused in another study, on T cells in Graves' hyperthyroidism and ophthalmopathy.

The source material was peripheral blood mononuclear cells (PBMCs), sampled at new diagnosis, from a patient treated with antithyroid drugs. All receptors derive from a man aged 40-55 years with Graves disease.

This clonotype has a handful of counts. The chain has TRBV4-1 and TRBJ2-7; D is uncertain. CDR3 length: 15 residues. Germline-derived CDR1 and CDR2 are MGHRA and YSYEKL. Trimming took off 0 bases at V and 0 bases at J, with 9 bases between the two ends. CDR3 nucleotide sequence: TGCGCCAGCAGCCAAGACATATGGGTCTCCTACGAGCAGTACTTC. Protein sequence: CASSQDIWVSYEQYF.

CDR3 protein: CASAGGGITNYGYTF. CDR3 bases: TGTGCCAGCGCGGGAGGGGGCATAACTAACTATGGCTACACCTTC. The rearrangement joins TRBV6-2 or TRBV6-3 to TRBJ1-2; TRBD1 matches at 7 bases. V lost 8 bases and J lost 0; bases outside the gene matches: 9. Germline V gene lookup returns CDR1 MNHEY and CDR2 SVGEGT. The CDR3 spans 15 residues.

This chain uses TRBV20-1 with TRBJ2-5; 7 bases line up with TRBD2. CDR3 length: 15 residues. The germline V gene encodes CDR1 DFQATT and CDR2 SNEGSKA (reference sequence). Germline trimming cut 3 bases from V and 1 base from J; bases unmatched to any gene: 8. The CDR3 DNA reads TGCAGTGCTAGGAAACTTGCGGGAGCCCAAGAGACCCAGTACTTC. It codes for CSARKLAGAQETQYF.

This clonotype showed up many times. V is TRBV29-1 and J is TRBJ2-7; D uncertain. The CDR3 is 15 amino acids. The germline CDR1 and CDR2 sequences are SQVTM and ANQGSEA. Trimming took 5 bases from V and 6 from J, leaving 23 bases between them. The CDR3 is CSVFSGPNPTSEQYF. The CDR3 DNA follows: TGCAGCGTTTTTTCTGGGCCAAACCCTACGAGCGAGCAGTACTTC.

In the case of this clonotype: An end of the junction differs from the germline gene, which may be a read error. This chain connects TRBV20-1 to TRBJ2-2; 8 positions agree with TRBD1. The CDR3 extends over 13 amino acids. CDR1 DFQATT and CDR2 SNEGSKA come from the germline V gene (reference sequence). The CDR3 loop reads CSAGDRGTGELFF. The CDR3 coding sequence is TGCAGTGCTGGAGACAGGGGCACCGGGGAGCTGTTTTTT.

This clonotype was recorded many times. The chain recombines TRBV30 with TRBJ1-1; the D is unclear. Germline V gives CDR1 GTSNPN, CDR2 SVGIG (reference sequence). Trimming shortened V by 5 bases and J by 4 bases, and 14 bases separated the two germline ends. This CDR3 comprises 13 residues. CDR3 protein: CAWGHGVRTEAFF. As DNA, the CDR3 is TGTGCCTGGGGGCATGGGGTCCGCACTGAAGCTTTCTTT.

The sample holds many counts of this clonotype. The chain uses TRBV2 and TRBJ2-2; no clear D. CDR1 is SNHLY and CDR2 is FYNNEI in the germline V gene. This CDR3 comprises 12 residues. V was clipped by 4 bases and J by 7 bases, with 7 bases between them. The CDR3 DNA reads as TGTGCCAGCAGTGTGTTGGTCGGGGAGCTGTTTTTT. Residues: CASSVLVGELFF.

In regard to this clonotype: No conserved phenylalanine or tryptophan ends this CDR3, so it is likely a read error. This chain uses TRBV10-3 with TRBJ2-6; D is perhaps TRBD1 (7 bases). V was trimmed by 4 bases and J by 0 bases, leaving 16 bases between them. The CDR3 loop spans 18 amino acids. The germline V gene has CDR1 ENHRY and CDR2 SYGVKD. The CDR3 bases are TGTGCCATCAGTGGTGGAGGGGGACAGCTCTCTGGGGCCAACGTCCTGACTTTA. Protein product: CAISGGGGQLSGANVLTL.

This clonotype was seen at least ten times. J is TRBJ2-7 and V is TRBV20-1; TRBD2 agrees at 7 bases. The germline gives CDR1 DFQATT, CDR2 SNEGSKA (reference sequence). The length of the CDR3 is 16 residues. Trimming removed 5 bases from V and 4 bases from J; junction bases left unmatched: 17. CDR3 sequence: CSAWTPLASDRYEQYF. The CDR3 DNA sequence: TGCAGTGCTTGGACCCCACTAGCGAGCGATCGGTACGAGCAGTACTTC.

This clonotype was seen at least ten times. CDR3 DNA: TGTGCCACCAGCAGAGATCGGCAAAACACTGAAGCTTTCTTT. Translating it yields CATSRDRQNTEAFF. V is TRBV15 and J is TRBJ1-1; no reliable D call. This CDR3 spans 14 amino acids. Germline values: CDR1 LNHNV, CDR2 YYDKDF (reference sequence). V shed 0 bases and J shed 2 bases, with 7 bases lying between them.

This clonotype was seen at least ten times. The chain is built from TRBV2 and TRBJ2-5; a weak D match, TRBD2 (6 bases). This CDR3 region has 16 residues. V lost 1 base and J 0 bases, leaving 12 bases between the germline ends. Germline V gene lookup returns CDR1 SNHLY and CDR2 FYNNEI. CDR3 in amino acids: CASSEGEAGYQETQYF. In DNA form, the CDR3 reads TGTGCCAGCAGTGAAGGGGAGGCCGGGTACCAAGAGACCCAGTACTTC.

In its sample, this clonotype was seen a few times. The V call is TRBV12-3 or TRBV12-4, the J call TRBJ2-7; D uncertain. V was clipped by 3 bases and J by 1 base, with 7 bases between them. This CDR3 has 13 residues. The CDR3: CASSFSQSYEQYF. The CDR3 bases are TGTGCCAGCAGTTTCTCCCAGTCCTACGAGCAGTACTTC.

V usage is TRBV30 and J usage is TRBJ2-7; the match to TRBD2 covers 10 bases. Germline V lookup: CDR1 GTSNPN, CDR2 SVGIG (reference sequence). The length of the CDR3 is 15 residues. Trimming removed 4 bases from V and 4 bases from J; junction bases left unmatched: 10. DNA for the CDR3: TGTGCCTGGACTGGAGGAGCGGGAGGGCGGTACGAGCAGTACTTC. Protein: CAWTGGAGGRYEQYF. Full variable domain (outside the CDR3, taken from reference TRBV30 and TRBJ2-7): SQTIHQWPATLVQPVGSPLSLECTVEGTSNPNLYWYRQAAGRGLQLLFYSVGIGQISSEVPQNLSASRPQDRQFILSSKKLLLSDSGFYLCAWTGGAGGRYEQYFGPGTRLTVT.

This clonotype occurred many times. The CDR3 reads CASSFEGGSGELFF. CDR3 DNA: TGCGCCAGCAGCTTCGAGGGAGGATCCGGGGAGCTGTTTTTT. V usage is TRBV5-1 and J usage is TRBJ2-2; perhaps TRBD2 as D (6 bases). CDR1 is SGHRS and CDR2 is YFSETQ in the germline V gene. The length of the CDR3 is 14 residues. V was trimmed by 2 bases and J by 6 bases, leaving 11 bases between them.

This sequence joins TRBV7-9 and TRBJ2-7; D not certain. V gave up 7 bases and J gave up 0 bases, with 19 bases separating them. Germline CDR1 and CDR2: SEHNR and FQNEAQ (reference sequence). The CDR3 has 16 amino acids. The CDR3 loop is CASTVASPSGSYEQYF. In DNA form, the CDR3 reads TGTGCCAGCACCGTAGCCAGTCCCTCGGGCTCCTACGAGCAGTACTTC. Variable domain in full (rest from reference TRBV7-9 and TRBJ2-7): DTGVSQNPRHKITKRGQNVTFRCDPISEHNRLYWYRQTLGQGPEFLTYFQNEAQLEKSRLLSDRFSAERPKGSFSTLEIQRTEQGDSAMYLCASTVASPSGSYEQYFGPGTRLTVT.

This clonotype appeared many times. This chain uses TRBV2 with TRBJ1-4; weak D call: TRBD1 (5 bases). Germline CDR1 reads SNHLY; CDR2 reads FYNNEI. The V gene lost 7 bases and the J gene lost 4 bases, with 19 bases spanning the gap. The CDR3 sequence is 16 residues long. The CDR3 sequence is CASTRDGLPYNEKLFF. In nucleotides, the CDR3 is TGTGCCAGCACCCGGGACGGTCTCCCTTATAATGAAAAACTGTTTTTT.

V and J are TRBV5-8 and TRBJ1-2; 7 nucleotides line up with TRBD1. V was pared by 3 bases and J by 6 bases, with 5 bases of the junction left unmatched. The V gene's germline CDR1 is SGHTS and CDR2 YDEGEE. The CDR3 is made up of 13 amino acids. Here the CDR3 reads CASSSGQSNGYTF. CDR3 in DNA: TGTGCCAGCAGCTCGGGACAGAGCAATGGCTACACCTTC. Filled out from reference TRBV5-8 and TRBJ1-2, the complete variable domain reads EAGVTQSPTHLIKTRGQQATLRCSPISGHTSVYWYQQALGLGLQFLLWYDEGEERNRGNFPPRFSGRQFPNYSSELNVNALELEDSALYLCASSSGQSNGYTFGSGTRLTVV.

Concerning this clonotype itself: A read error may explain this, as a much larger clone is one base away. The V gene is TRBV20-1, the J gene TRBJ1-1; 8 bases match TRBD1. The J segment lost 1 base and the V segment lost 4 bases, leaving 2 bases of the junction unmatched. Germline V lookup: CDR1 DFQATT, CDR2 SNEGSKA (reference sequence). The CDR3 has 13 residues. The CDR3 bases are TGCAGTGCTATCGGGACAGGGAACACTGAAGCTTTCTTT. It is translated as CSAIGTGNTEAFF.

This clonotype was detected ten times or more. The chain employs TRBV6-1 and TRBJ2-5; no clear D. Trimming took off 2 bases at V and 7 bases at J, with 11 bases between the two ends. CDR3 length equals 13 residues. Germline V gene lookup returns CDR1 MNHNS and CDR2 SASEGT. CDR3: CASSELNWGTQYF. DNA for the CDR3: TGTGCCAGCAGTGAATTAAATTGGGGGACCCAGTACTTC.

This clonotype came up many times. The chain uses TRBV6-1 and TRBJ2-7, with 12 positions matching TRBD2. The CDR3 is 15 residues long. Germline V gene data show CDR1 as MNHNS and CDR2 as SASEGT. V lost 6 bases and J lost 2; bases outside the gene matches: 5. CDR3 DNA: TGTGCCAGCAGGTGGACTAGCGGGGCAACCTACGAGCAGTACTTC. Its translation: CASRWTSGATYEQYF.

This chain joins TRBV28 and TRBJ1-2; no firm D call. The CDR3 is 14 residues long. V lost 3 bases and J lost 7, with 15 bases in between. Germline loops: CDR1 MDHEN, CDR2 SYDVKM. CDR3 residues: CASSFSGPRFGYTF. The CDR3 DNA sequence: TGTGCCAGCAGTTTTTCGGGCCCCAGATTTGGCTACACCTTC.

The sample holds many counts of this clonotype. The chain is built from TRBV7-9 and TRBJ2-5, with D maybe TRBD1 (5 bases). Between the trimmed V and J ends, which lost 5 bases and 4 bases, there was a span of 14 bases. The length of the CDR3 is 14 residues. Germline V gives CDR1 SEHNR, CDR2 FQNEAQ (reference sequence). The CDR3 DNA reads TGTGCCAGCAGCCGAACACAGGATGGAGAGACCCAGTACTTC. Its protein is CASSRTQDGETQYF.

The V gene is TRBV29-1, the J gene TRBJ1-2; tentatively, D is TRBD1 (5 bases). Deletions cut 2 bases from V and 4 bases from J, with 5 bases between. The CDR3 totals 11 residues. Germline-derived CDR1 and CDR2 are SQVTM and ANQGSEA. CDR3 in amino acids: CSVETGYGYTF. In nucleotides, the CDR3 is TGCAGCGTTGAAACAGGCTATGGCTACACCTTC.

The V and J genes are TRBV3-1 and TRBJ1-2; no reliable D call. Germline CDR1 is LGHDT and CDR2 is YNNKEL (reference sequence). There are 14 residues in the CDR3. V was cut by 3 bases and J by 4 bases, with 12 bases left in between. CDR3 sequence (DNA): TGTGCCAGCAGCCAGGCCCGGGGTATCTATGGCTACACCTTC. Protein product: CASSQARGIYGYTF.

This clonotype was observed at least ten times. CDR3 sequence reads: CASSSKQGATSTDTQYF. The CDR3 nucleotides read TGTGCCAGCTCATCCAAACAGGGGGCTACTAGCACAGATACGCAGTATTTT. J is TRBJ2-3 and V is TRBV18; 9 nucleotides align to TRBD1. This CDR3 is 17 amino acids long. V shed 5 bases, J shed 0 bases, and the junction held 9 bases outside the gene matches. Germline V gene sequence: CDR1 KGHSH, CDR2 LQKENI. Full variable domain (remainder filled in from reference TRBV18 and TRBJ2-3): NAGVMQNPRHLVRRRGQEARLRCSPMKGHSHVYWYRQLPEEGLKFMVYLQKENIIDESGMPKERFSAEFPKEGPSILRIQQVVRGDSAAYFCASSSKQGATSTDTQYFGPGTRLTVL.